The 6 T cell receptor beta chains given below trace back to one sample, sequenced in a study of molecular identifiers for immune sequencing clone quantification. Each CDR3 protein gets one entry after TCRdb re-called the PCR reads with MiXCR. The sample holds roughly 630,000 distinct CDR3 sequences, 25% seen once. The source material was naive CD8+ T cells from blood, with Jurkat cell RNA spiked in. Subset noted: FACS-sorted CD8+CD4-CCR7+CD45RA+ naive T cells. The receptors stem from a human donor in good health. Some libraries in this study had Jurkat cell RNA spiked in.

Concerning this clonotype: A much larger clone lies a single base off, so this may be a read error. The rearrangement links TRBV24-1 to TRBJ2-2; perhaps D is TRBD1 or TRBD2 (5 bases each). The CDR3 is 17 residues long. Germline V gene data show CDR1 as KGHDR and CDR2 as SFDVKD. The DNA of the CDR3 is TGTGCCACCAGTGATACACCCGGGACCCCGAACACCGGGGAGCTGTATTTT. This gives the protein CATSDTPGTPNTGELYF.

As concerns this clonotype: This could be a read error, since a much larger clone is one nucleotide away. The V gene is TRBV7-9, the J gene TRBJ2-5; 11 bases map to TRBD2. Trimming cost V 3 bases and J 5 bases; bases outside gene matches: 11. The CDR3 length is 17 residues. CDR1 is SEHNR, CDR2 FQNEAQ, per germline (reference sequence). CDR3 sequence: CASSFQTSGKGAETQYF. The CDR3 region has the DNA TGTGCCAGCAGCTTTCAGACTAGCGGGAAAGGTGCGGAGACCCAGTACTTC.

This chain links TRBV24-1 with TRBJ2-1; a weak D match, TRBD1 (5 bases). Germline lookup yields CDR1 KGHDR and CDR2 SFDVKD. This CDR3 region has 14 residues. The V end lost 3 bases, the J end lost 5 bases, and 10 bases lay between the germline ends. The CDR3, as DNA: TGTGCCACCAGTGATCCCGACAGAAACAATGAGCAGTTCTTC. Encoded protein: CATSDPDRNNEQFF.

The V gene is TRBV7-6, the J gene TRBJ1-5, with no clear D. The V end was cut by 2 bases, the J end by 9 bases, with 11 bases between. This CDR3 has 13 amino acids. Germline V CDR1 and CDR2: SGHVS, FNYEAQ. CDR3: CASSLNPNRPQHF. In DNA form, the CDR3 reads TGTGCCAGCAGCTTAAATCCAAACCGGCCCCAGCATTTT.

This clonotype was picked up many times. The chain links TRBV9 to TRBJ1-5, with 10 positions matching TRBD1. V was clipped by 3 bases and J by 2 bases; unmatched bases: 2. The CDR3 sequence is 15 residues long. Germline V lookup: CDR1 SGDLS, CDR2 YYNGEE. DNA for the CDR3: TGTGCCAGCAGCGGGGGGACAGGGGGCAATCAGCCCCAGCATTTT. Encoded protein: CASSGGTGGNQPQHF. The variable domain in full, with the rest retrieved from reference TRBV9 and TRBJ1-5, is DSGVTQTPKHLITATGQRVTLRCSPRSGDLSVYWYQQSLDQGLQFLIQYYNGEERAKGNILERFSAQQFPDLHSELNLSSLELGDSALYFCASSGGTGGNQPQHFGDGTRLSIL.

On this clonotype: A junction boundary mismatches the germline segment, possibly from a read error. The chain links TRBV5-1 to TRBJ1-5, with D tentatively TRBD1 (6 bases). The CDR3 has 15 residues. CDR1 SGHRS and CDR2 YFSETQ come from the germline V gene. The DNA for the CDR3 is TGCGCCAGCAGCATGGCAGGGGATAGCAATCAGCCGCAGCATTTT. Translated, it gives CASSMAGDSNQPQHF.